Below, 19 T cell receptor beta chains from the same sample are listed, as sequenced in a study of blood T cell repertoires in COVID-19. Some clones are missing from TCRdb's copy, which holds only in-frame ones; the method was immunoSEQ multiplex PCR. The sample lists tens of thousands of clones, 88% occurring once. Sequencing used peripheral blood. The receptors originated from a human donor in a cohort sampled during active COVID-19.

This rearrangement joins TRBV6-1 to TRBJ2-3, with 8 bases identical to TRBD2. Germline V gives CDR1 MNHNS, CDR2 SASEGT. The CDR3 has 15 amino acids. J was trimmed by 4 bases and V by 2 bases; bases with no gene match: 5. The CDR3 loop reads CASSELSGSADTQYF. The CDR3 DNA reads as TGTGCCAGCAGTGAATTGAGCGGGAGTGCAGATACGCAGTATTTT.

The chain combines TRBV6-1 with TRBJ1-5; 7 nucleotides agree with TRBD1. V lost 4 bases and J lost 1; bases outside the gene matches: 7. CDR3 length: 16 residues. CDR1 and CDR2 from the germline V gene are MNHNS and SASEGT. CDR3 region: CASSAGTVGSNQPQHF. The CDR3 DNA reads as TGTGCCAGCAGTGCTGGGACAGTTGGGAGCAATCAGCCCCAGCATTTT.

The chain links TRBV28 to TRBJ2-1; D is undetermined. The CDR3 sequence is 12 residues long. Germline-derived CDR1 and CDR2 are MDHEN and SYDVKM. Trimming pared 4 bases from V and 4 bases from J, leaving 5 bases between. This CDR3 is CASSWPYNEQFF. The DNA for the CDR3 is TGTGCCAGCAGTTGGCCTTACAATGAGCAGTTCTTC. Variable domain in full (rest from reference TRBV28 and TRBJ2-1): DVKVTQSSRYLVKRTGEKVFLECVQDMDHENMFWYRQDPGLGLRLIYFSYDVKMKEKGDIPEGYSVSREKKERFSLILESASTNQTSMYLCASSWPYNEQFFGPGTRLTVL.

The chain links TRBV2 to TRBJ1-4, with D hard to call. The CDR3 length is 13 residues. V was trimmed by 1 base and J by 10 bases, leaving 10 bases between them. Germline V lookup: CDR1 SNHLY, CDR2 FYNNEI. In DNA form, the CDR3 reads TGTGCCAGCAGTGAAGGGAGGCGTGGAAAACTGTTTTTT. Translation: CASSEGRRGKLFF.

This clone was observed a few times. This chain connects TRBV7-3 to TRBJ2-2; TRBD2 aligns across 12 bases. The germline CDR1 and CDR2 sequences are SGHTA and FQGTGA. The V and J ends lost 5 bases and 5 bases, in that order; junction bases with no gene match: 3. There are 15 residues in the CDR3. This CDR3 is CASSASGGDTGELFF. The CDR3 bases are TGTGCCAGCAGCGCTAGCGGGGGGGATACCGGGGAGCTGTTTTTT.

This clone was picked up one time. V usage is TRBV28 and J usage is TRBJ2-7, with 9 bases lining up with TRBD1. The CDR3 is 16 amino acids. Germline CDR1 is MDHEN and CDR2 is SYDVKM. V trimming: 4 bases; J trimming: 3 bases; junction bases outside the gene matches: 10. CDR3 in DNA: TGTGCCAGCAGTTCCTCTGGACAGGGGTCTGGCTACGAGCAGTACTTC. Residues: CASSSSGQGSGYEQYF.

V usage is TRBV7-9 and J usage is TRBJ1-1; perhaps TRBD1 as D (5 bases). CDR1 is SEHNR, CDR2 FQNEAQ, per germline (reference sequence). V was shortened by 6 bases and J by 5 bases, with 10 bases between the two germline ends. This CDR3 has 12 residues. CDR3 amino acids: CASRNQGTEAFF. The CDR3, as DNA: TGTGCCAGCAGGAATCAGGGAACTGAAGCTTTCTTT.

The rearrangement joins TRBV7-2 to TRBJ1-3; perhaps TRBD1 as D (5 bases). Germline CDR1 and CDR2: SGHTA and FQGNSA. The CDR3 is made up of 15 amino acids. V lost 8 bases, J lost 0 bases, and 14 bases lay in between. For the CDR3, the DNA is TGTGCCAGCGTATCGGGGGTGAACTCTGGAAACACCATATATTTT. The encoded protein is CASVSGVNSGNTIYF.

V and J are TRBV30 and TRBJ1-1; D not certain. This CDR3 spans 14 amino acids. The ends were cut back, 0 bases at V and 5 bases at J, with 13 bases in the middle. Germline lookup yields CDR1 GTSNPN and CDR2 SVGIG (reference sequence). This CDR3 reads CAWSVRQSGTEAFF. CDR3 nucleotides: TGTGCCTGGAGTGTACGTCAATCGGGGACTGAAGCTTTCTTT.

This sequence joins TRBV20-1 and TRBJ2-7, with D maybe TRBD2 (6 bases). The CDR3 has 11 amino acids. Trimming pared 5 bases from V and 7 bases from J, leaving 12 bases between. CDR1 and CDR2 from the germline V gene are DFQATT and SNEGSKA (reference sequence). CDR3 coding DNA: TGCAGTGCTGGGGACTTAGCTGAGCAGTACTTC. This encodes CSAGDLAEQYF.

V usage is TRBV7-3 and J usage is TRBJ2-1; 12 bases map to TRBD2. CDR1 SGHTA and CDR2 FQGTGA come from the germline V gene. The CDR3 is 15 amino acids. The V and J ends lost 1 base and 7 bases, in that order; junction bases with no gene match: 2. The CDR3, as DNA: TGTGCCAGCAGCTTAAGTCTAGCGGGGGGGAATGAGCAGTTCTTC. Translation: CASSLSLAGGNEQFF.

This clone was counted a few times. The chain carries TRBV4-1 and TRBJ2-7; the match to TRBD2 covers 11 bases. The CDR3 runs to 15 residues. Looked up from germline, CDR1 is MGHRA and CDR2 is YSYEKL. The trim removed 2 bases at V and 6 bases at J, leaving 6 bases unmatched. CDR3 coding DNA: TGCGCCAGCAGCCAACCTACGGGACTAGCGGCCGAGCAGTACTTC. It is translated as CASSQPTGLAAEQYF.

The rearrangement joins TRBV6-5 to TRBJ2-1; 9 bases are a match to TRBD2. Germline V gene sequence: CDR1 MNHEY, CDR2 SVGAGI. CDR3 length: 15 amino acids. V lost 5 bases and J lost 5; bases outside the gene matches: 7. CDR3 protein: CASSSRLADDNEQFF. DNA of the CDR3: TGTGCCAGCAGTAGCCGACTAGCGGATGACAATGAGCAGTTCTTC.

This clone has only one observation. The chain combines TRBV7-9 with TRBJ1-4; TRBD1 is a possible D gene (5 bases). This CDR3 contains 13 residues. CDR1 SEHNR and CDR2 FQNEAQ come from the germline V gene (reference sequence). Deletions cut 8 bases from V and 5 bases from J, with 12 bases between. CDR3 nucleotide sequence: TGTGCCAGCGGGGGTCGGGGGAATGAAAAACTGTTTTTT. Amino acids: CASGGRGNEKLFF. Full variable domain (remainder filled in from reference TRBV7-9 and TRBJ1-4): DTGVSQNPRHKITKRGQNVTFRCDPISEHNRLYWYRQTLGQGPEFLTYFQNEAQLEKSRLLSDRFSAERPKGSFSTLEIQRTEQGDSAMYLCASGGRGNEKLFFGSGTQLSVL.

The chain has TRBV19 and TRBJ1-5; 7 bases align to TRBD1. The germline V gene encodes CDR1 LNHDA and CDR2 SQIVND (reference sequence). The CDR3 runs 15 residues. The trim removed 6 bases at V and 6 bases at J, leaving 11 bases unmatched. The CDR3 reads CASRKTGERGQPQHF. CDR3 nucleotides: TGTGCCAGTAGAAAAACAGGGGAACGGGGTCAGCCCCAGCATTTT. The full variable domain, with the rest looked up from reference TRBV19 and TRBJ1-5, is DGGITQSPKYLFRKEGQNVTLSCEQNLNHDAMYWYRQDPGQGLRLIYYSQIVNDFQKGDIAEGYSVSREKKESFPLTVTSAQKNPTAFYLCASRKTGERGQPQHFGDGTRLSIL.

In its sample, this clone was seen once. The chain combines TRBV6-5 with TRBJ2-7; D is undetermined. V was clipped by 2 bases and J by 6 bases, with 14 bases between them. The germline V gene has CDR1 MNHEY and CDR2 SVGAGI. This CDR3 region has 14 residues. In DNA, the CDR3 is TGTGCCAGCAGTTACGGGCCGCGCCAAAGCGAGCAGTACTTC. As protein: CASSYGPRQSEQYF.

The rearrangement links TRBV7-9 to TRBJ2-1; 9 positions agree with TRBD2. The CDR3 contains 14 residues. Unmatched junction bases numbered 7, after V lost 7 bases and J lost 6 bases. Germline-derived CDR1 and CDR2 are SEHNR and FQNEAQ (reference sequence). In DNA, the CDR3 is TGTGCCAGCACCCGACTAGCGGTAGGCAATGAGCAGTTCTTC. Its translation is CASTRLAVGNEQFF.

This clone came up once. V gene TRBV5-1 combines with J gene TRBJ1-6, with D possibly being TRBD1 (5 bases). Germline values: CDR1 SGHRS, CDR2 YFSETQ. The V end was cut by 0 bases, the J end by 0 bases, with 13 bases between. The length of the CDR3 is 18 residues. This CDR3 reads CASSLASRGNSYNSPLHF. In DNA form, the CDR3 reads TGCGCCAGCAGCTTGGCCAGTAGGGGCAACTCCTATAATTCACCCCTCCACTTT.

The chain uses TRBV11-2 and TRBJ2-2; 7 nucleotides agree with TRBD2. V gave up 5 bases and J gave up 1 base; unmatched junction bases: 16. There are 19 residues in the CDR3. Germline CDR1 SGHAT, CDR2 FQNNGV. CDR3 region: CASSRDAGDHTMNTGELFF. The CDR3 DNA sequence: TGTGCCAGCAGCCGAGACGCGGGGGACCATACGATGAACACCGGGGAGCTGTTTTTT.